These 8 T cell receptor beta chains were all obtained from the same sample, sequenced in a study of blood T cells in healthy people across ages. Combining a sample-barcoded 5' primer with a J-beta primer mix, a second PCR ran for 7 to 11 cycles. Via MiXCR, TCRdb re-called the 5' RACE reads, giving one row per CDR3 protein. Of 550,000 to 650,000 distinct CDR3 sequences listed, approximately 30% are singletons. Sequencing used blood. Every receptor here comes from an elderly woman in good health.

As concerns this clonotype: This clone may be a read error of a much larger clone one base away. V is TRBV12-3 or TRBV12-4 and J is TRBJ1-5, with D maybe TRBD1 (5 bases). The CDR3 runs 15 residues. CDR3 coding DNA: TGTGCCAGCAGTTTACAGGGTGGGGGTCATCAGCCCCGGCATTTT. This gives the protein CASSLQGGGHQPRHF.

The chain employs TRBV18 and TRBJ1-6; D is perhaps TRBD1 (5 bases). From germline, CDR1 is KGHSH and CDR2 LQKENI. The CDR3 is 13 amino acids. Trimming pared 1 base from V and 8 bases from J, leaving 6 bases between. CDR3 sequence reads: CASSPQQDSPLHF. DNA of the CDR3: TGTGCCAGCTCACCACAACAGGATTCACCCCTCCACTTT.

This clonotype occurred many times. The chain employs TRBV28 and TRBJ2-1, with D perhaps matching TRBD2 (5 bases). From germline, CDR1 is MDHEN and CDR2 SYDVKM. V lost 4 bases, J lost 6 bases, and 16 bases lay in between. This CDR3 has 15 residues. The CDR3 nucleotides are TGTGCCAGCAGTTCCCCACCGGGAAGGCTCAATGAGCAGTTCTTC. This gives the protein CASSSPPGRLNEQFF. Supplemented by reference TRBV28 and TRBJ2-1, the full variable domain reads DVKVTQSSRYLVKRTGEKVFLECVQDMDHENMFWYRQDPGLGLRLIYFSYDVKMKEKGDIPEGYSVSREKKERFSLILESASTNQTSMYLCASSSPPGRLNEQFFGPGTRLTVL.

The chain uses TRBV5-1 and TRBJ2-7; D not certain. Germline V gene lookup returns CDR1 SGHRS and CDR2 YFSETQ. This CDR3 is 15 amino acids long. Deletions cut 7 bases from V and 2 bases from J, with 19 bases between. Here the CDR3 DNA reads TGCGCCAGCTATAGTGGCTTCACGAGGACCTACGAGCAGTACTTC. It specifies CASYSGFTRTYEQYF. Variable domain in full (rest from reference TRBV5-1 and TRBJ2-7): KAGVTQTPRYLIKTRGQQVTLSCSPISGHRSVSWYQQTPGQGLQFLFEYFSETQRNKGNFPGRFSGRQFSNSRSEMNVSTLELGDSALYLCASYSGFTRTYEQYFGPGTRLTVT.

The rearrangement uses TRBV7-2 and TRBJ1-1; D is ambiguous. The CDR3 loop spans 15 amino acids. The V and J ends lost 1 base and 0 bases respectively, with 9 bases between them. Germline V gene lookup returns CDR1 SGHTA and CDR2 FQGNSA. CDR3 in amino acids: CASSLDNFMNTEAFF. The CDR3 region has the DNA TGTGCCAGCAGCTTAGACAACTTCATGAACACTGAAGCTTTCTTT.

With regard to this clonotype: This may be a read error: a much more frequent sequence differs by one nucleotide. The chain is built from TRBV6-2 or TRBV6-3 and TRBJ2-5; D possibly corresponds to TRBD2 (5 bases). The V gene's germline CDR1 is MNHEY and CDR2 SVGEGT. The CDR3 has 13 amino acids. Trimming left V 10 bases short and J 11 bases short, with 23 bases between. The CDR3 DNA reads as TGTGCCAACAAGTGGGGAGAGGTCAATGAGCAGTACTTC. Translating it yields CANKWGEVNEQYF.

Only a few counts were recorded for this clonotype. The chain employs TRBV20-1 and TRBJ2-7; D ambiguous. The V end lost 3 bases, the J end lost 0 bases, and 9 bases lay between the germline ends. Germline CDR1 is DFQATT and CDR2 is SNEGSKA (reference sequence). This CDR3 is built from 13 residues. The CDR3 protein is CSARITDSYEQYF. The CDR3 DNA reads as TGCAGTGCTAGGATCACGGACTCCTACGAGCAGTACTTC.

The genes are TRBV10-3 and TRBJ1-3, with TRBD1 as a possible D gene (6 bases). CDR1 is ENHRY and CDR2 is SYGVKD in the germline V gene. CDR3 length: 14 amino acids. Trimming removed 5 bases at V and 2 bases at J, with 10 bases between. CDR3 in amino acids: CAISTGSPGNTIYF. The DNA for the CDR3 is TGTGCCATCAGTACAGGGTCGCCTGGAAACACCATATATTTT.